What follows are 19 T cell receptor beta chains derived from one specimen sequenced in a study of shared clonotypes between healthy human individuals. Cells designated naive CD8 were CD45RO-negative and were positively selected for CCR7, with terminally differentiated effector memory CD45RA+ cells excluded. The repertoire was sequenced with immunoSEQ multiplex PCR; TCRdb's copy has only in-frame clones and lacks some. The sample gives about 580,000 clones, roughly 98% of which show up once; 0.25% to 0.35% is in the top ten. The sequencing sample was made of naive CD8+ T cells sorted from blood. The receptors derive from a man between 25 and 39 years old in good health.

The CDR3 region is CASSREGLVYEQFF. The CDR3 DNA reads as TGTGCCAGCAGTCGGGAGGGCCTCGTCTATGAGCAGTTCTTC. The V gene is TRBV6-1, the J gene TRBJ2-1; 8 bases agree with TRBD2. The CDR3 sequence is 14 residues long. Looked up from germline, CDR1 is MNHNS and CDR2 is SASEGT. V gave up 5 bases and J gave up 8 bases; unmatched junction bases: 8.

CDR3: CASSLDGTGYEQYF. The CDR3 nucleotides read TGTGCCAGCAGCTTGGACGGGACAGGGTACGAGCAGTACTTC. The rearrangement uses TRBV5-4 and TRBJ2-7, with 9 bases aligning to TRBD1. The germline V gene has CDR1 SGHNT and CDR2 YYREEE (reference sequence). This CDR3 contains 14 residues. J lost 4 bases, V lost 0 bases, and 2 bases had no gene match.

This sequence joins TRBV20-1 and TRBJ2-1, with D possibly being TRBD2 (5 bases). The CDR3 totals 10 residues. CDR1 and CDR2 (germline): DFQATT, SNEGSKA (reference sequence). The germline V and J ends were trimmed by 8 bases and 6 bases, with 8 bases remaining between them. CDR3 in DNA: TGCAGTAGCGGAGTCAATGAGCAGTTCTTC. Encoded protein: CSSGVNEQFF.

The chain uses TRBV27 and TRBJ2-3; 11 positions agree with TRBD1. V dropped 5 bases and J dropped 5; count of bases not matched to a gene: 9. The CDR3 sequence is 16 residues long. Germline V gives CDR1 MNHEY, CDR2 SMNVEV (reference sequence). CDR3 bases: TGTGCCAGCAGTATCCTAAGGACAGGGGGCGTAGATACGCAGTATTTT. Amino acids: CASSILRTGGVDTQYF.

This rearrangement joins TRBV7-9 to TRBJ2-2; 7 bases agree with TRBD1. Trimming took 5 bases from V and 5 from J; bases not matched to a gene: 8. The CDR3 is 15 amino acids. Germline CDR1 reads SEHNR; CDR2 reads FQNEAQ (reference sequence). In DNA, the CDR3 is TGTGCCAGCAGCCAAAGACAGGGTGAAACCGGGGAGCTGTTTTTT. It is translated as CASSQRQGETGELFF. The variable domain in full, completed from reference TRBV7-9 and TRBJ2-2, reads DTGVSQNPRHKITKRGQNVTFRCDPISEHNRLYWYRQTLGQGPEFLTYFQNEAQLEKSRLLSDRFSAERPKGSFSTLEIQRTEQGDSAMYLCASSQRQGETGELFFGEGSRLTVL.

Written as DNA, the CDR3 is TGCGCCAGCAGCCAAGAACTAGCCCTCCCCGATGAGCAGTTCTTC. This codes for CASSQELALPDEQFF. V is TRBV4-1 and J is TRBJ2-1; D might be TRBD2 (6 bases). The CDR3 has 15 amino acids. V shed 0 bases and J shed 8 bases, with 14 bases lying between them. In germline, CDR1 is MGHRA, CDR2 YSYEKL.

The chain carries TRBV7-6 and TRBJ2-5; 13 nucleotides line up with TRBD2. Germline values: CDR1 SGHVS, CDR2 FNYEAQ. The CDR3 spans 19 residues. The junction had 10 bases not matched to a gene; V was cut back by 2 bases and J by 1 base. The DNA for the CDR3 is TGTGCCAGCAGCTTATCCCCCCCCGGGACTAGCGGGACCCAAGAGACCCAGTACTTC. It codes for CASSLSPPGTSGTQETQYF.

The genes are TRBV4-1 and TRBJ2-2; possibly TRBD1 or TRBD2 for D (5 bases each). The CDR3 spans 16 residues. Trimming stripped 2 bases from V and 1 base from J, with 11 bases between. Germline V gene sequence: CDR1 MGHRA, CDR2 YSYEKL. For the CDR3, the DNA is TGCGCCAGCAGCCAAACCGGGACCAAGAACACCGGGGAGCTGTTTTTT. Residues: CASSQTGTKNTGELFF.

The J gene is TRBJ2-3, the V gene TRBV18; D ambiguous. In germline, CDR1 is KGHSH, CDR2 LQKENI. The CDR3 spans 10 residues. V was trimmed by 4 bases and J by 8 bases, leaving 4 bases between them. The CDR3 nucleotides read TGTGCCAGCTCACTAGGTACGCAGTATTTT. It translates to CASSLGTQYF.

The chain recombines TRBV4-3 with TRBJ2-7; possibly TRBD2 for D (6 bases). The germline V and J ends were trimmed by 4 bases and 3 bases, with 16 bases remaining between them. Germline V gene sequence: CDR1 LGHNA, CDR2 YSLEER. CDR3 length equals 15 residues. CDR3 nucleotide sequence: TGCGCCAGCAGCCCATCGGCTAGCGTGTTCTACGAGCAGTACTTC. Residues: CASSPSASVFYEQYF.

Remarks on this clone: Different DNA sequences within this sample yield the same CDR3. This chain links TRBV29-1 with TRBJ2-1; perhaps TRBD2 as D (5 bases). The CDR3 is 9 residues long. Germline CDR1 and CDR2: SQVTM and ANQGSEA. V shed 4 bases and J shed 10 bases, with 5 bases lying between them. The CDR3 loop is CSVGGEQFF. In nucleotides, the CDR3 is TGCAGCGTTGGCGGGGAGCAGTTCTTC.

This clone appeared a single time. The chain couples TRBV10-3 to TRBJ1-2; 8 bases align to TRBD1. With 9 bases clipped from V and 7 bases from J, the junction kept 16 bases outside the gene matches. The CDR3 is made up of 15 amino acids. The V gene's germline CDR1 is ENHRY and CDR2 SYGVKD. CDR3 in DNA: TGTGCCATTGAGGCGGGACAGGAGCTCGGTGGTGGCTACACCTTC. As protein: CAIEAGQELGGGYTF.

The gene calls are TRBV5-8 and TRBJ2-1, with D perhaps TRBD1 (6 bases). The V and J ends lost 6 bases and 3 bases respectively, with 16 bases between them. This CDR3 contains 15 residues. Germline V gives CDR1 SGHTS, CDR2 YDEGEE. CDR3 region: CASTQGLEDYNEQFF. The CDR3 DNA is TGTGCCAGCACTCAGGGGTTAGAGGACTACAATGAGCAGTTCTTC.

As concerns this clone: Distinct nucleotide sequences in the sample also encode this CDR3. V is TRBV11-2 and J is TRBJ2-5; D is unresolved. The germline CDR1 and CDR2 sequences are SGHAT and FQNNGV. The germline V and J ends were trimmed by 1 base and 5 bases, with 5 bases remaining between them. The CDR3 has 12 amino acids. CDR3 coding DNA: TGTGCCAGCAGCTTAGTAGGCGAGACCCAGTACTTC. Encoded protein: CASSLVGETQYF. Variable domain in full (rest from reference TRBV11-2 and TRBJ2-5): EAGVAQSPRYKIIEKRQSVAFWCNPISGHATLYWYQQILGQGPKLLIQFQNNGVVDDSQLPKDRFSAERLKGVDSTLKIQPAKLEDSAVYLCASSLVGETQYFGPGTRLLVL.

The rearrangement links TRBV11-2 to TRBJ1-1, with no clear D. The CDR3 has 12 residues. Per germline, CDR1 SGHAT and CDR2 FQNNGV. Deletions cut 1 base from V and 4 bases from J, with 4 bases between. CDR3 coding DNA: TGTGCCAGCAGCTTAGGAGTCACTGAAGCTTTCTTT. Protein sequence: CASSLGVTEAFF.

The chain joins TRBV2 to TRBJ1-2, with 9 bases identical to TRBD1. The ends lost 10 bases at V and 7 bases at J; junction bases unmatched: 7. The CDR3 loop spans 12 amino acids. The germline V gene has CDR1 SNHLY and CDR2 FYNNEI. The DNA of the CDR3 is TGTGCCACCGGGACAGGGTCTTTTGGCTACACCTTC. Translated, it gives CATGTGSFGYTF.

The J gene is TRBJ2-3, the V gene TRBV4-1, with 7 positions matching TRBD2. J lost 6 bases, V lost 0 bases, and 9 bases had no gene match. CDR3 length equals 16 residues. Per germline, CDR1 MGHRA and CDR2 YSYEKL. The CDR3 region is CASSQEGLRGLDTQYF. The CDR3 coding sequence is TGCGCCAGCAGCCAAGAGGGACTAAGGGGTTTGGATACGCAGTATTTT.

CDR3 coding DNA: TGTGCCAGCTCACCTAAGACAGTGAGCGGGTGGGAGACCCAGTACTTC. Translated: CASSPKTVSGWETQYF. The genes are TRBV18 and TRBJ2-5, with D perhaps matching TRBD2 (6 bases). The CDR3 runs 16 residues. V dropped 3 bases and J dropped 5 bases, with 19 bases sitting between them. CDR1 is KGHSH and CDR2 is LQKENI in the germline V gene. The full variable domain, in which reference TRBV18 and TRBJ2-5 provide the parts outside the CDR3, is NAGVMQNPRHLVRRRGQEARLRCSPMKGHSHVYWYRQLPEEGLKFMVYLQKENIIDESGMPKERFSAEFPKEGPSILRIQQVVRGDSAAYFCASSPKTVSGWETQYFGPGTRLLVL.

This chain joins TRBV5-4 and TRBJ1-4; D is possibly TRBD1 (6 bases). The CDR3 is 13 residues long. V was trimmed by 2 bases and J by 6 bases, leaving 8 bases between them. CDR1 SGHNT and CDR2 YYREEE come from the germline V gene (reference sequence). CDR3 loop: CASSFQGYEKLFF. The CDR3 nucleotides read TGTGCCAGCAGCTTCCAGGGGTATGAAAAACTGTTTTTT.